The T cell receptor beta chain described here comes from a study of human thymus T cells. Assay used: immunoSEQ multiplex PCR; TCRdb lists only in-frame clones, some missing. The data hold 100,000 to 150,000 clones, with around 94% observed a single time. CDR1 LGHNA and CDR2 YSLEER come from the germline V gene. V shed 1 base and J shed 0 bases, with 26 bases lying between them. The CDR3 totals 21 residues. Resections obtained during corrective heart surgery supplied the thymus tissue. Study conclusions and caveats: What related research reported was that thymic repertoires overlapped highly among unrelated individuals.

As concerns this clone: The antigen is unknown.

The material sequenced was thymus tissue. The source is a boy less than two years old with a congenital heart defect but otherwise immunologically healthy. V usage is TRBV4-3 and J usage is TRBJ2-3; weak D call: TRBD2 (5 bases). In DNA form, the CDR3 reads TGCGCCAGCAGCCAAGCCCGGCGGGCCCACGCCATGTATCCTAGCACAGATACGCAGTATTTT. Protein product: CASSQARRAHAMYPSTDTQYF.